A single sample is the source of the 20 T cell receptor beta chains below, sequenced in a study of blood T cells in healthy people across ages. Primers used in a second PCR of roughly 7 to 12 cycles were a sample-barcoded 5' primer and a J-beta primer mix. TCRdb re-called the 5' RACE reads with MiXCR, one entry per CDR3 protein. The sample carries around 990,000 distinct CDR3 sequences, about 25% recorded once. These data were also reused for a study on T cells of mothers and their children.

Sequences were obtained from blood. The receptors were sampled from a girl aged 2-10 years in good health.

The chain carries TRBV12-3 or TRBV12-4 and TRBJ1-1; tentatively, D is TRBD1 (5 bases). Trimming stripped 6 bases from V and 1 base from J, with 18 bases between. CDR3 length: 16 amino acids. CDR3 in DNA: TGTGCCAGCAGGAGGCAGGGTATGGGTTCGAACACTGAAGCTTTCTTT. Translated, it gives CASRRQGMGSNTEAFF.

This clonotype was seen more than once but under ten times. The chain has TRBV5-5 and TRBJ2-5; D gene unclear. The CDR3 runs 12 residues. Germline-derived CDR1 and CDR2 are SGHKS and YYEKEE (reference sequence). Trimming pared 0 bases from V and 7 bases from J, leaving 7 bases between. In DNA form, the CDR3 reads TGTGCCAGCAGCTTGGTGTTGGCGACCCAGTACTTC. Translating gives CASSLVLATQYF.

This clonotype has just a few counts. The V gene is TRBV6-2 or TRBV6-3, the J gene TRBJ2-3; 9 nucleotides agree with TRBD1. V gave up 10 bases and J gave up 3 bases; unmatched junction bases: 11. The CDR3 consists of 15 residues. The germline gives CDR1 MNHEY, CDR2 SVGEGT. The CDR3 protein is CATGRGQGRTDTQYF. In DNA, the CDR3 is TGTGCCACCGGCCGAGGACAGGGGCGGACAGATACGCAGTATTTT.

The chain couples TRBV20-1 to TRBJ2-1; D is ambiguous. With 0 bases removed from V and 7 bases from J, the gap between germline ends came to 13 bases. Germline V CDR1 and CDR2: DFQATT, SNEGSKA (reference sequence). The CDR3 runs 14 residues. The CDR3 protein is CSARDRLPGNEQFF. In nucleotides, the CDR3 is TGCAGTGCTAGAGATCGGTTACCCGGAAATGAGCAGTTCTTC.

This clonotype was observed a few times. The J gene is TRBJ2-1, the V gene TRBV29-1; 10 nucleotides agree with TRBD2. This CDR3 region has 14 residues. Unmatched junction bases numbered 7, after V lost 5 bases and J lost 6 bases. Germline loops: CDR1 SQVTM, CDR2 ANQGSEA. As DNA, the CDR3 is TGCAGCGTTCAAATAGCGGGAGGTGGCAATGAGCAGTTCTTC. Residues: CSVQIAGGGNEQFF.

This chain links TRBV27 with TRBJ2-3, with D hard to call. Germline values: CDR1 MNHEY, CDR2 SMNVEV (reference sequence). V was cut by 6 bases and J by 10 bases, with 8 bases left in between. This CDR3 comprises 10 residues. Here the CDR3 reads CASSYPAQYF. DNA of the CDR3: TGTGCCAGCAGCTATCCCGCGCAGTATTTT.

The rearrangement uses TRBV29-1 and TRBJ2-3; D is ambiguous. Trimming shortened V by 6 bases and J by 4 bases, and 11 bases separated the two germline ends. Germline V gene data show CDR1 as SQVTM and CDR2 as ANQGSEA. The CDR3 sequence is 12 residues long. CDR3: CSVAQAADTQYF. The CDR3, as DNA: TGCAGCGTAGCCCAGGCGGCAGATACGCAGTATTTT.

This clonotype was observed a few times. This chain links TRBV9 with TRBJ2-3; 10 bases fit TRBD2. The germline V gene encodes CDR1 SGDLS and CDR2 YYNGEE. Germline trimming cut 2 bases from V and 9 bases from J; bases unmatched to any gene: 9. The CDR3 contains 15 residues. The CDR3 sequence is CASSVTAGGPLTQYF. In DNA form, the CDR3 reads TGTGCCAGCAGCGTTACAGCGGGGGGGCCCTTAACGCAGTATTTT. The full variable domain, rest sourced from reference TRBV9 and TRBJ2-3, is DSGVTQTPKHLITATGQRVTLRCSPRSGDLSVYWYQQSLDQGLQFLIQYYNGEERAKGNILERFSAQQFPDLHSELNLSSLELGDSALYFCASSVTAGGPLTQYFGPGTRLTVL.

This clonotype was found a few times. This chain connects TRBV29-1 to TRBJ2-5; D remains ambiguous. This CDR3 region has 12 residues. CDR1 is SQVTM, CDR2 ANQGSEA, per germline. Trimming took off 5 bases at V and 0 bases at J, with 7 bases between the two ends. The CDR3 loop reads CSVRKYQETQYF. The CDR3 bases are TGCAGCGTTCGGAAATACCAAGAGACCCAGTACTTC.

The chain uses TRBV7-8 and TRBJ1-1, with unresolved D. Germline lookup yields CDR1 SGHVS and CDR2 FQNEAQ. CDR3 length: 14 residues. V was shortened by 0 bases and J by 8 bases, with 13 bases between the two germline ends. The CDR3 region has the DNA TGTGCCAGCAGCTTAGCGGGCGGGCCCCCAGAAGCTTTCTTT. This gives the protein CASSLAGGPPEAFF.

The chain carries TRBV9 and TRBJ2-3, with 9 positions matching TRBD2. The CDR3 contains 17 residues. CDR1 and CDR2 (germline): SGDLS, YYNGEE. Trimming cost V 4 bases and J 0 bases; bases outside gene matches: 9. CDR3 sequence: CASSPRMRGGSTDTQYF. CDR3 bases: TGTGCCAGCAGCCCCCGTATGCGGGGGGGCAGCACAGATACGCAGTATTTT.

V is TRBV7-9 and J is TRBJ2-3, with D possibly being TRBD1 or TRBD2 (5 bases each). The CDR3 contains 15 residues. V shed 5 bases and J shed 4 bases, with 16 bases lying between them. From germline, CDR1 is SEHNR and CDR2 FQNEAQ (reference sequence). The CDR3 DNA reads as TGTGCCAGCAGCGAGGGACCCCTAGGGGCAGATACGCAGTATTTT. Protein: CASSEGPLGADTQYF. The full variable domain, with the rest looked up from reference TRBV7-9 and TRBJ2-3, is DTGVSQNPRHKITKRGQNVTFRCDPISEHNRLYWYRQTLGQGPEFLTYFQNEAQLEKSRLLSDRFSAERPKGSFSTLEIQRTEQGDSAMYLCASSEGPLGADTQYFGPGTRLTVL.

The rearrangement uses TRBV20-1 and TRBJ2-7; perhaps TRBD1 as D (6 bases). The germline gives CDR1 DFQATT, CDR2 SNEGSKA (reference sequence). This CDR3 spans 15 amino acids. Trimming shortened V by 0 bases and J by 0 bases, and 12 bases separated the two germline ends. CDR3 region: CSAREPGHVSYEQYF. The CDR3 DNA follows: TGCAGTGCTAGAGAACCGGGACACGTCTCCTACGAGCAGTACTTC.

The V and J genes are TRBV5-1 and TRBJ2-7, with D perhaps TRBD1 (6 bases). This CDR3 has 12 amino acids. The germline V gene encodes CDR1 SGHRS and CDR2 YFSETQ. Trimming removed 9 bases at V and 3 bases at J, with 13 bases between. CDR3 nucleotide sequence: TGCGCCAACAGACAGGAGTACTACGAGCAGTACTTC. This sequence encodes CANRQEYYEQYF.

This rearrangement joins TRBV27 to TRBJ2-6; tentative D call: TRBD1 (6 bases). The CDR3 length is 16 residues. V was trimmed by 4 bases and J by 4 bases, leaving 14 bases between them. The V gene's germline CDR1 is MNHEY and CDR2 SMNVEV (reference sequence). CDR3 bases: TGTGCCAGCAGTTCTAGGGGGTTGTACGGGGCCAACGTCCTGACTTTC. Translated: CASSSRGLYGANVLTF.

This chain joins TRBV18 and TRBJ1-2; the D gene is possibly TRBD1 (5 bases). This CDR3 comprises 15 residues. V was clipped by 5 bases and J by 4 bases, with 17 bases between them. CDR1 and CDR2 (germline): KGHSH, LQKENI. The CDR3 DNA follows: TGTGCCAGCTCAACAGACCGCCTGGACATCTATGGCTACACCTTC. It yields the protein CASSTDRLDIYGYTF.

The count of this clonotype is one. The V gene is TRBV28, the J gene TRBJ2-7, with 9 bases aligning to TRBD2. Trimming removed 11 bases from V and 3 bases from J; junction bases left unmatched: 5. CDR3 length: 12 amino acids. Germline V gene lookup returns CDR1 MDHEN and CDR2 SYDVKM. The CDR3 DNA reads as TGTGCCGACGCTAGCGGGATCTACGAGCAGTACTTC. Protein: CADASGIYEQYF.

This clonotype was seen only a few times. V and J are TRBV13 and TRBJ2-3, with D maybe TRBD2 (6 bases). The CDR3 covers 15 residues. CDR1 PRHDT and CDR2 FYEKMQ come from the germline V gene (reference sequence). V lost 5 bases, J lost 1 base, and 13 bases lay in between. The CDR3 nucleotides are TGTGCCAGCAGCACCAGACTAGAGCGCACAGATACGCAGTATTTT. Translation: CASSTRLERTDTQYF. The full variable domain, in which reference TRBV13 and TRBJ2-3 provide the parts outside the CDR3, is AAGVIQSPRHLIKEKRETATLKCYPIPRHDTVYWYQQGPGQDPQFLISFYEKMQSDKGSIPDRFSAQQFSDYHSELNMSSLELGDSALYFCASSTRLERTDTQYFGPGTRLTVL.

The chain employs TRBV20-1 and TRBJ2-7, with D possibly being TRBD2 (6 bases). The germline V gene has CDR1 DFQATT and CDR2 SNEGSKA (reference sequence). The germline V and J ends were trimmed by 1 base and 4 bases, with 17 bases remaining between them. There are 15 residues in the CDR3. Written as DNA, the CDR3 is TGCAGTGCTAGAGTTGGAGGGGTAGTACCGTACGAGCAGTACTTC. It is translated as CSARVGGVVPYEQYF.

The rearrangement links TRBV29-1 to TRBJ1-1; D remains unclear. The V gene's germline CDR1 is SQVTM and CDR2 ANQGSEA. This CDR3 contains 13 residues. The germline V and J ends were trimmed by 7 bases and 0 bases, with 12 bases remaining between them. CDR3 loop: CSGAGYLNTEAFF. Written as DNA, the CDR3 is TGCAGCGGCGCCGGTTACCTGAACACTGAAGCTTTCTTT.